This note documents a single T cell receptor beta chain sequence. The sample is drawn from a study of blood T cell repertoires in COVID-19. Assay: immunoSEQ multiplex PCR; the TCRdb copy retains only in-frame clones and omits some. Counted here are roughly 400,000 clones, 80% to 90% occurring once; the ten biggest clones make up 1.1%. Germline CDR1 is SGHRS and CDR2 is YFSETQ. V lost 4 bases and J lost 1, with 14 bases in between. The CDR3 length is 16 residues. Material for sequencing was PBMCs or T cells enriched from blood (not recorded which). The TCR comes from a man aged 30 to 45 who had recovered from COVID-19. The chain has TRBV5-1 and TRBJ2-2; perhaps TRBD2 as D (6 bases). DNA for the CDR3: TGCGCCAGCAGCAACCAACTAGCCGGGAACACCGGGGAGCTGTTTTTT. Translation: CASSNQLAGNTGELFF.